This T cell receptor beta chain was obtained from a study of cytomegalovirus exposure and HLA in healthy donors. Concerning this clone: Sequence at one end of the junction differs from germline and may be a read error.

This CDR3 is built from 13 residues. CDR1 SNHLY and CDR2 FYNNEI come from the germline V gene. Primers included in the PCR were 60 Vbeta and 13 Jbeta primers. Libraries were prepared by immunoSEQ multiplex PCR; TCRdb keeps only in-frame clonotypes and omits some of them. Of about 150,000 clones in the sample, more than 8% were seen once. This rearrangement joins TRBV2 to TRBJ1-5; tentative D call: TRBD1 (6 bases). The sample comprised PBMCs. This receptor was taken from a man in his forties or fifties in good health and CMV-seronegative. This chain's CDR3 is CASSYTGFQSQHF. The CDR3 DNA reads as TGTGCCAGCAGTTATACAGGGTTTCAGTCCCAGCATTTT.